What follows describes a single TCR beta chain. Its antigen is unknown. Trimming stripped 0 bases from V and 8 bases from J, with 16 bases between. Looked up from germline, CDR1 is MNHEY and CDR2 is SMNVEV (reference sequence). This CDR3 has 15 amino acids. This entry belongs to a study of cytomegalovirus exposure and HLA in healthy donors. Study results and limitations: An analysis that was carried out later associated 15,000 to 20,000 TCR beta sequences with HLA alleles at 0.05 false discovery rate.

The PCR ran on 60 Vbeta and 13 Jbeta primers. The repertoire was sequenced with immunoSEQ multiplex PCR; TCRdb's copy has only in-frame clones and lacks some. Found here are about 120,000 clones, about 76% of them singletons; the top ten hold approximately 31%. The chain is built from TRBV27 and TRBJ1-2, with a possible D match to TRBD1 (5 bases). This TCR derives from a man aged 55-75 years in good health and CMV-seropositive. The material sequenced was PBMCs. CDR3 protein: CASSLSGPTFGGYTF. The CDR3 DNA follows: TGTGCCAGCAGTTTATCGGGGCCGACCTTCGGAGGCTACACCTTC.